A selection of T cell receptor beta chains follows, all from one sample in a study of identifying expanded T cells in peripheral blood. The repertoire was sequenced with immunoSEQ multiplex PCR; TCRdb's copy has only in-frame clones and lacks some. Of about 91,000 clones listed, 88% are singletons. Sequenced input: blood. These receptor sequences come from a person aged 18-70 years in good health. The CDR3 runs from the conserved cysteine through the conserved F or W. Fields, in order: J gene, V gene, D gene, clone size, CDR3 protein, CDR3 DNA. A D gene is named only where the DNA matches it firmly. Rows may omit the clone size; those that give it use once, few, many or a size class.

TRBJ2-7,TRBV10-3,TRBD1,NA,CAISEGTGPAEQYF,TGTGCCATCAGTGAGGGGACAGGGCCCGCCGAGCAGTACTTC
TRBJ2-7,TRBV7-9,NA,NA,CASSLVSHEQYF,TGTGCCAGCAGCTTAGTATCCCACGAGCAGTACTTC
TRBJ2-7,TRBV2,NA,NA,CASGVTGYEQYF,TGTGCCAGCGGGGTAACGGGGTACGAGCAGTACTTC
TRBJ2-5,TRBV10-3,NA,NA,CAISQTGLETQYF,TGTGCCATCAGTCAAACAGGGCTGGAGACCCAGTACTTC
TRBJ2-7,TRBV5-1,TRBD2,NA,CASSSQTSGAEQYF,TGCGCCAGCAGCTCTCAGACTAGCGGGGCTGAGCAGTACTTC
TRBJ2-1,TRBV7-2,NA,NA,CASSLNSGPYNEQFF,TGTGCCAGCAGCTTAAACTCCGGACCCTACAATGAGCAGTTCTTC
TRBJ1-2,TRBV4-1,NA,NA,CASSQEDTNRGYGYTF,TGCGCCAGCAGCCAAGAGGACACAAATAGGGGCTATGGCTACACCTTC
TRBJ2-7,TRBV9,NA,NA,CASSGSGQPYEQYF,TGTGCCAGCAGCGGGAGTGGACAGCCCTACGAGCAGTACTTC
TRBJ2-7,TRBV15,NA,few,CATSRAPGYEQYF,TGTGCCACCAGCAGAGCTCCCGGCTACGAGCAGTACTTC
TRBJ2-2,TRBV2,NA,NA,CASSEEGTANTGELFF,TGTGCCAGCAGTGAAGAGGGGACCGCGAACACCGGGGAGCTGTTTTTT
TRBJ1-1,TRBV10-3,TRBD1,NA,CAITDRGATEAFF,TGTGCCATCACGGACAGGGGTGCGACTGAAGCTTTCTTT
TRBJ2-3,TRBV23-1,NA,NA,CASSAVDTQYF,TGCGCCAGCAGCGCGGTTGATACGCAGTATTTT
TRBJ2-3,TRBV7-3,NA,once,CASSFGATDTQYF,TGTGCCAGCAGCTTCGGGGCAACAGATACGCAGTATTTT
TRBJ2-3,TRBV5-8,TRBD2,NA,CASRRLAGNPTDTQYF,TGTGCCAGCAGACGACTAGCGGGGAACCCCACAGATACGCAGTATTTT
TRBJ1-2,TRBV15,NA,NA,CATSRESPPGSGYTF,TGTGCCACCAGCAGAGAATCCCCCCCCGGGTCTGGCTACACCTTC
TRBJ2-5,TRBV6-7,NA,NA,CASSGGALRSKRLGAQYF,TGTGCCAGCAGTGGCGGGGCTCTACGGTCGAAGCGCTTAGGGGCCCAGTACTTC
TRBJ1-2,TRBV5-6,NA,NA,CASSLYRTRNYGYTF,TGTGCCAGCAGCTTGTATCGCACTCGAAACTATGGCTACACCTTC
TRBJ1-4,TRBV19,TRBD1,few,CASSIGQGGKLFF,TGTGCCAGTAGTATTGGACAGGGCGGAAAACTGTTTTTT
TRBJ1-5,TRBV7-6,NA,NA,CASSPLPLQGQPQHF,TGTGCCAGCAGCCCGTTACCCTTACAGGGCCAGCCCCAGCATTTT
TRBJ2-5,TRBV7-9,NA,NA,CASSLDPQGLRETQYF,TGTGCCAGCAGCTTAGATCCCCAGGGACTCAGAGAGACCCAGTACTTC
TRBJ1-2,TRBV25-1,NA,NA,CASSESLMGGYTF,TGTGCCAGCAGTGAATCGCTAATGGGGGGCTACACCTTC
TRBJ1-4,TRBV18,NA,NA,CASSPGEKLFF,TGTGCCAGCTCACCAGGTGAAAAACTGTTTTTT
TRBJ2-7,TRBV7-2,NA,NA,CASSSISSLGEQYF,TGTGCCAGCAGCTCTATAAGCTCCTTGGGGGAGCAGTACTTC
TRBJ2-2,TRBV4-2,TRBD2,NA,CASSQGGSGSRFYTGELFF,TGTGCCAGCAGCCAAGGTGGTAGCGGGAGTCGTTTTTACACCGGGGAGCTGTTTTTT
TRBJ2-7,TRBV28,NA,NA,CASSFPGSREQYF,TGTGCCAGCAGTTTCCCCGGCAGTAGGGAGCAGTACTTC
TRBJ2-5,TRBV19,NA,once,CASSAVQETQYF,TGTGCCAGTTCCGCAGTCCAAGAGACCCAGTACTTC
TRBJ2-6,TRBV6-6,NA,NA,CASKPSLAPGANVLTF,TGTGCCAGCAAACCAAGCCTAGCGCCTGGGGCCAACGTCCTGACTTTC
TRBJ2-2,TRBV9,NA,once,CASSATGGNTGELFF,TGTGCCAGCAGCGCCACGGGCGGGAACACCGGGGAGCTGTTTTTT
TRBJ2-1,TRBV27,TRBD2,NA,CASSSGRGESYNEQFF,TGTGCCAGCAGTTCGGGGCGGGGGGAATCCTACAATGAGCAGTTCTTC
TRBJ1-6,TRBV2,NA,few,CASSELRSPLHF,TGTGCCAGCAGTGAACTTCGCTCACCCCTCCACTTT
TRBJ1-3,TRBV2,NA,NA,CASSETGNTIYF,TGTGCCAGCAGTGAGACCGGAAACACCATATATTTT
TRBJ2-5,TRBV7-6,NA,NA,CASSLVLAEQETQYF,TGTGCCAGCAGCTTAGTCCTGGCGGAGCAAGAGACCCAGTACTTC
TRBJ2-1,TRBV2,TRBD2,NA,CASRPTSVNEQFF,TGTGCCAGCCGCCCCACTAGCGTTAATGAGCAGTTCTTC
TRBJ1-2,TRBV9,TRBD1,once,CASSVGQGYGYTF,TGTGCCAGCAGCGTAGGACAGGGATATGGCTACACCTTC
TRBJ1-5,TRBV5-4,NA,NA,CASSSRGPPQHF,TGTGCCAGCAGCTCGAGGGGTCCGCCCCAGCATTTT
TRBJ2-3,TRBV27,NA,NA,CASSSSDTQYF,TGTGCCAGCAGTTCCTCAGATACGCAGTATTTT
TRBJ2-2,TRBV29-1,NA,NA,CSVEDEEVPSGKLFF,TGCAGCGTTGAAGATGAGGAGGTACCCTCTGGAAAGCTGTTTTTT
TRBJ2-5,TRBV27,NA,NA,CASSLDRGQETQYF,TGTGCCAGCAGTTTAGATCGGGGGCAAGAGACCCAGTACTTC
TRBJ1-1,TRBV6-5,NA,NA,CASSYSGLGDTEAFF,TGTGCCAGCAGTTACTCCGGGCTGGGGGACACTGAAGCTTTCTTT
TRBJ1-2,TRBV28,NA,NA,CASSSLRYGYTF,TGTGCCAGCAGTTCCCTTAGGTATGGCTACACCTTC
TRBJ2-1,TRBV6-5,TRBD1,NA,CASSSGTGVLNEQFF,TGTGCCAGCAGTTCCGGGACAGGGGTATTAAATGAGCAGTTCTTC
TRBJ1-1,TRBV7-3,NA,NA,CASSLAPGWSTEAFF,TGTGCCAGCAGCTTAGCTCCGGGATGGAGCACTGAAGCTTTCTTT
TRBJ2-7,TRBV6-1,NA,NA,CASSLPSLYEQYF,TGTGCCAGCAGTCTCCCTAGCCTCTACGAGCAGTACTTC
TRBJ2-1,TRBV19,NA,NA,CASSRAGSANEQFF,TGTGCCAGTAGTAGGGCGGGATCAGCTAATGAGCAGTTCTTC
TRBJ2-7,TRBV5-4,NA,NA,CASSSGFYEQYF,TGTGCCAGCAGCTCAGGGTTCTACGAGCAGTACTTC
TRBJ2-1,TRBV28,NA,NA,CASSSRGEQFF,TGTGCCAGCAGTTCCAGGGGAGAGCAGTTCTTC
TRBJ2-1,TRBV2,TRBD1,NA,CASGTGEQFF,TGTGCCAGCGGGACAGGTGAGCAGTTCTTC
TRBJ2-1,TRBV6-4,NA,NA,CASSPTAYNEQFF,TGTGCCAGCAGTCCGACAGCCTACAATGAGCAGTTCTTC
TRBJ2-3,TRBV29-1,NA,NA,CSVGRADTQYF,TGCAGCGTTGGAAGGGCAGATACGCAGTATTTT
TRBJ2-3,TRBV9,NA,NA,CASSAIPTDTQYF,TGTGCCAGCAGCGCTATTCCCACAGATACGCAGTATTTT